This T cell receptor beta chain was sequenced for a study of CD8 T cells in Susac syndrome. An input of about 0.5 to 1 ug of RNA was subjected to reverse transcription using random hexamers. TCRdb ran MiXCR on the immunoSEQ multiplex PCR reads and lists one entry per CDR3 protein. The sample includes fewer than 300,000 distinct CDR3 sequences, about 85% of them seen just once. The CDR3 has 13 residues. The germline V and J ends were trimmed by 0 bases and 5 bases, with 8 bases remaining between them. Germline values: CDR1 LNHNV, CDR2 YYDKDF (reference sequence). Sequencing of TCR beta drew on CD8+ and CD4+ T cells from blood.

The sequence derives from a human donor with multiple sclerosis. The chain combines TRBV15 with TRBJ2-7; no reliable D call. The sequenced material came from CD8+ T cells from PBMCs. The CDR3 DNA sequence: TGTGCCACCAGCAGAGATCGGGCGGACGAGCAGTACTTC. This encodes CATSRDRADEQYF.